Here is one T cell receptor (beta chain) with its context. Germline V gene lookup returns CDR1 SEHNR and CDR2 FQNEAQ (reference sequence). The CDR3 runs to 16 residues. V trimming: 6 bases; J trimming: 2 bases; junction bases outside the gene matches: 4. Libraries were prepared by immunoSEQ multiplex PCR; TCRdb keeps only in-frame clonotypes and omits some of them. The sample includes around 300,000 clones, 90% of them seen just once. These data are taken from a study of blood T cell repertoires in COVID-19. Overall study context: COVID-19 samples from acute and convalescent phases originated in the United States, Italy and Spain.

Input material: peripheral blood. This sequence originates from a woman younger than 45 with COVID-19, enrolled during active disease. V and J are TRBV7-9 and TRBJ2-1, with 13 bases fitting TRBD2. The CDR3 DNA follows: TGTGCCAGCAGGTTGACTAGCGGGAGGACCTACAATGAGCAGTTCTTC. Translation gives CASRLTSGRTYNEQFF.